This T cell receptor beta chain originates from a study of T-cell reconstitution after alpha-beta-depleted transplantation in children. The CDR3 extends over 16 amino acids. Trimming cost V 1 base and J 6 bases, with 20 bases left between them. Germline CDR1 and CDR2: DFQATT and SNEGSKA (reference sequence). On this clonotype itself: Its antigen remains unidentified.

Unique molecular identifiers featured in how the TCRbeta library was prepared. TCRdb called the PCR reads again in MiXCR, with one record for every CDR3 protein. The sample lists around 960,000 distinct CDR3 sequences, under 30% occurring once. Study findings and constraints: T-cell numbers and diversity, one year after transplant, stemmed largely from T cells that were newly produced.

Specimen: PBMCs, mostly from graft donor cells, collected 360 days after TCRalphabeta/CD19-depleted stem cell transplant. The chain uses TRBV20-1 and TRBJ2-3; D may be TRBD1 (6 bases). The receptor's source is a boy younger than two who had a stem cell transplant for SCID, so the T cells may come from the graft donor. This CDR3 reads CSARGLRLGAFDTQYF. The CDR3 coding sequence is TGCAGTGCTAGAGGGCTACGACTGGGGGCATTTGATACGCAGTATTTT.